This passage covers 9 T cell receptor beta chains from one sample sequenced in a study of cytomegalovirus exposure and HLA in healthy donors. Sequencing used immunoSEQ multiplex PCR; TCRdb keeps in-frame clones, though not all of them. The sample shows over 200,000 clones, over 80% of them seen only once. The source material was PBMCs. Receptors originate from a woman between 18 and 30 years old in good health and CMV-seronegative.

CDR3 loop: CASSGQGKNEQYF. CDR3 bases: TGCGCCAGTTCGGGACAGGGGAAGAACGAGCAGTACTTC. The rearrangement joins TRBV5-1 to TRBJ2-7; 10 bases match TRBD1. The CDR3 totals 13 residues. The ends lost 8 bases at V and 5 bases at J; junction bases unmatched: 7. Germline V CDR1 and CDR2: SGHRS, YFSETQ.

V is TRBV9 and J is TRBJ2-7, with D possibly matching TRBD2 (7 bases). Trimming took 3 bases from V and 2 from J, leaving 15 bases between them. CDR1 SGDLS and CDR2 YYNGEE come from the germline V gene. This CDR3 spans 15 amino acids. In nucleotides, the CDR3 is TGTGCCAGCAGCGCCCAAGGAGGGGGGGCCTACGAGCAGTACTTC. Its protein product is CASSAQGGGAYEQYF.

In DNA, the CDR3 is TGTGCCAGCACCCCCCGGGGAGGACGGTACAATGAGCAGTTCTTC. This codes for CASTPRGGRYNEQFF. The chain has TRBV6-6 and TRBJ2-1, with D maybe TRBD2 (6 bases). This CDR3 contains 15 residues. V lost 7 bases to trimming and J lost 4 bases, with 17 bases between them. Per germline, CDR1 MNHNY and CDR2 SVGAGI (reference sequence).

J is TRBJ1-4 and V is TRBV7-2; 7 bases agree with TRBD1. The CDR3 has 14 amino acids. The V and J ends lost 1 base and 8 bases, in that order; junction bases with no gene match: 4. CDR1 is SGHTA, CDR2 FQGNSA, per germline. The CDR3 loop reads CASSLDRGREKLFF. The CDR3 nucleotides read TGTGCCAGCAGCTTAGACAGGGGCAGAGAAAAACTGTTTTTT.

This chain connects TRBV6-5 to TRBJ1-5; the D gene is possibly TRBD1 (5 bases). V was shortened by 2 bases and J by 9 bases, with 11 bases between the two germline ends. CDR1 is MNHEY and CDR2 is SVGAGI in the germline V gene. The CDR3 spans 13 residues. CDR3 DNA sequence: TGTGCCAGCAGTTACGGGACGGCCCTGCCCCAGCATTTT. Translating it yields CASSYGTALPQHF.

The table lists this clone with a few counts. This chain joins TRBV7-9 and TRBJ1-1; D is perhaps TRBD1 (5 bases). The ends were cut back, 3 bases at V and 0 bases at J, with 5 bases in the middle. Germline V lookup: CDR1 SEHNR, CDR2 FQNEAQ (reference sequence). CDR3 length equals 13 residues. CDR3 sequence (DNA): TGTGCCAGCAGCTTGGACATGAACACTGAAGCTTTCTTT. Translated, it gives CASSLDMNTEAFF. Complete variable domain (other parts from reference TRBV7-9 and TRBJ1-1): DTGVSQNPRHKITKRGQNVTFRCDPISEHNRLYWYRQTLGQGPEFLTYFQNEAQLEKSRLLSDRFSAERPKGSFSTLEIQRTEQGDSAMYLCASSLDMNTEAFFGQGTRLTVV.

V and J are TRBV29-1 and TRBJ1-1; 8 nucleotides agree with TRBD1. The V gene's germline CDR1 is SQVTM and CDR2 ANQGSEA. This CDR3 contains 12 residues. V dropped 6 bases and J dropped 7; count of bases not matched to a gene: 7. The CDR3 nucleotides read TGCAGCGTGGACAGGGAGGGTGGTGAAGCTTTCTTT. Protein: CSVDREGGEAFF. The whole variable domain, filled in from reference TRBV29-1 and TRBJ1-1, reads SAVISQKPSRDICQRGTSLTIQCQVDSQVTMMFWYRQQPGQSLTLIATANQGSEATYESGFVIDKFPISRPNLTFSTLTVSNMSPEDSSIYLCSVDREGGEAFFGQGTRLTVV.

The V gene is TRBV10-2, the J gene TRBJ2-1, with 12 bases matching TRBD2. Germline loops: CDR1 WSHSY, CDR2 SAAADI. The CDR3 spans 19 residues. With V trimmed by 6 bases and J by 0 bases, 12 bases remained unmatched. DNA for the CDR3: TGCGCCAGCAGACCCCAACTAGCGGGGGGCTGGAGCTCCTACAATGAGCAGTTCTTC. Its translation is CASRPQLAGGWSSYNEQFF.

This chain's CDR3 is CASSPGSRTYNEQFF. CDR3 in DNA: TGTGCCAGCTCTCCCGGGAGCCGCACCTACAATGAGCAGTTCTTC. This chain joins TRBV18 and TRBJ2-1; a possible D gene is TRBD2 (6 bases). V was clipped by 6 bases and J by 2 bases, with 14 bases between them. The CDR3 totals 15 residues. The germline V gene encodes CDR1 KGHSH and CDR2 LQKENI. The full variable domain, with the rest looked up from reference TRBV18 and TRBJ2-1, is NAGVMQNPRHLVRRRGQEARLRCSPMKGHSHVYWYRQLPEEGLKFMVYLQKENIIDESGMPKERFSAEFPKEGPSILRIQQVVRGDSAAYFCASSPGSRTYNEQFFGPGTRLTVL.